The 27 T cell receptor beta chains below were found in one sample sequenced in a study of cytotoxic CD8 clonotypes in ibrutinib-treated CLL. Produced via immunoSEQ multiplex PCR; TCRdb's table is partial and in-frame only. Of approximately 210,000 clones in the sample, 72% were seen once. The input for sequencing was PBMCs, taken after 24 months of ibrutinib treatment. The receptor set was obtained from a human donor with chronic lymphocytic leukemia.

The V call is TRBV13, the J call TRBJ2-3; 7 bases are shared with TRBD1. CDR3 length: 14 residues. The germline V gene encodes CDR1 PRHDT and CDR2 FYEKMQ (reference sequence). The trim removed 1 base at V and 6 bases at J, leaving 4 bases unmatched. In DNA, the CDR3 is TGTGCCAGCAGCTTAGTAGGGGGCAGGGATACGCAGTATTTT. This codes for CASSLVGGRDTQYF.

The V and J genes are TRBV6-5 and TRBJ2-1; TRBD2 matches at 11 bases. The V gene end was trimmed by 4 bases and the J gene end by 7 bases; junction bases not matched to a gene: 6. This CDR3 spans 15 amino acids. The germline gives CDR1 MNHEY, CDR2 SVGAGI. Here the CDR3 reads CASSFLAGGLNEQFF. Here the CDR3 DNA reads TGTGCCAGCAGTTTCCTAGCGGGAGGACTAAATGAGCAGTTCTTC.

This clone was observed a handful of times. The rearrangement links TRBV27 to TRBJ2-5, with D unclear. Trimming left V 3 bases short and J 4 bases short, with 6 bases between. CDR3 length: 12 amino acids. Germline CDR1 MNHEY, CDR2 SMNVEV (reference sequence). CDR3 amino acids: CASSLFRETQYF. CDR3 sequence (DNA): TGTGCCAGCAGTTTGTTTCGAGAGACCCAGTACTTC.

The chain combines TRBV7-8 with TRBJ2-7, with 14 bases identical to TRBD2. CDR3 length: 16 residues. Losses at the gene ends were 6 bases for V and 3 bases for J; bases not matched to a gene: 7. The V gene's germline CDR1 is SGHVS and CDR2 FQNEAQ. The DNA of the CDR3 is TGTGCCAGCAGATCCGGACTAGCGGGAGGCCTCTACGAGCAGTACTTC. Protein: CASRSGLAGGLYEQYF.

The chain links TRBV29-1 to TRBJ2-1, with TRBD2 matching over 10 bases. Germline V gene data show CDR1 as SQVTM and CDR2 as ANQGSEA. This CDR3 region has 14 residues. With 6 bases clipped from V and 5 bases from J, the junction kept 7 bases outside the gene matches. Here the CDR3 reads CSVGGTSANNEQFF. The CDR3 region has the DNA TGCAGCGTCGGGGGGACTAGCGCCAACAATGAGCAGTTCTTC.

This chain connects TRBV2 to TRBJ1-1; D may be TRBD1 (5 bases). CDR3 length equals 15 residues. V dropped 10 bases and J dropped 3 bases, with 21 bases sitting between them. CDR1 and CDR2 (germline): SNHLY, FYNNEI. In nucleotides, the CDR3 is TGTGCCACCAAGCCCGGCCCGAGACAGTACACTGAAGCTTTCTTT. This codes for CATKPGPRQYTEAFF.

This chain links TRBV19 with TRBJ2-3; 7 bases match TRBD1. The CDR3 is made up of 14 amino acids. Trimming at V came to 5 bases and at J to 4 bases, leaving 6 bases not matched to a gene. Per germline, CDR1 LNHDA and CDR2 SQIVND (reference sequence). DNA for the CDR3: TGTGCCAGTAGTGACAGGGCTAAGGCAGATACGCAGTATTTT. This encodes CASSDRAKADTQYF. Together with reference TRBV19 and TRBJ2-3, the CDR3 gives the full variable domain: DGGITQSPKYLFRKEGQNVTLSCEQNLNHDAMYWYRQDPGQGLRLIYYSQIVNDFQKGDIAEGYSVSREKKESFPLTVTSAQKNPTAFYLCASSDRAKADTQYFGPGTRLTVL.

The chain uses TRBV30 and TRBJ1-4; tentatively, D is TRBD1 (6 bases). Germline V gene data show CDR1 as GTSNPN and CDR2 as SVGIG (reference sequence). V was clipped by 3 bases and J by 3 bases, with 14 bases between them. The CDR3 sequence is 15 residues long. CDR3 residues: CAWSQGSGSNEKLFF. The CDR3 coding sequence is TGTGCCTGGAGCCAGGGGAGTGGATCTAATGAAAAACTGTTTTTT.

The CDR3 bases are TGCGCCAGCAGCTCTGGGACAGCTAACTATGGCTACACCTTC. It is translated as CASSSGTANYGYTF. The chain carries TRBV5-1 and TRBJ1-2; 7 positions match TRBD1. From germline, CDR1 is SGHRS and CDR2 YFSETQ. This CDR3 region has 14 residues. Trimming removed 3 bases from V and 0 bases from J; junction bases left unmatched: 2. The variable domain in full, completed from reference TRBV5-1 and TRBJ1-2, reads KAGVTQTPRYLIKTRGQQVTLSCSPISGHRSVSWYQQTPGQGLQFLFEYFSETQRNKGNFPGRFSGRQFSNSRSEMNVSTLELGDSALYLCASSSGTANYGYTFGSGTRLTVV.

The V gene is TRBV29-1, the J gene TRBJ1-1; 8 positions match TRBD1. The CDR3 loop spans 15 amino acids. The germline gives CDR1 SQVTM, CDR2 ANQGSEA. Trimming cost V 5 bases and J 0 bases; bases outside gene matches: 8. CDR3 residues: CSVSPGQGMNTEAFF. The CDR3 coding sequence is TGCAGCGTTTCCCCAGGACAGGGAATGAACACTGAAGCTTTCTTT.

The rearrangement joins TRBV18 to TRBJ1-1; no clear D gene. Per germline, CDR1 KGHSH and CDR2 LQKENI. This CDR3 comprises 14 residues. The germline V and J ends were trimmed by 4 bases and 1 base, with 10 bases remaining between them. The CDR3 DNA reads as TGTGCCAGCTCACTGCCGCCTCCGAACACTGAAGCTTTCTTT. Its protein is CASSLPPPNTEAFF.

The chain couples TRBV28 to TRBJ2-7; a weak D match, TRBD1 (7 bases). The V and J ends lost 6 bases and 4 bases respectively, with 16 bases between them. The CDR3 sequence is 14 residues long. Germline CDR1 reads MDHEN; CDR2 reads SYDVKM. The CDR3 loop reads CASRQDREVYEQYF. The DNA of the CDR3 is TGTGCCAGCAGACAAGACAGGGAGGTTTACGAGCAGTACTTC.

The V and J genes are TRBV4-1 and TRBJ2-5; 8 positions match TRBD1. CDR3 length: 16 amino acids. The germline V gene has CDR1 MGHRA and CDR2 YSYEKL. Unmatched junction bases numbered 7, after V lost 3 bases and J lost 1 base. CDR3 DNA: TGCGCCAGCAGCCATAGGACAGGGAAAGTCCAAGAGACCCAGTACTTC. Encoded protein: CASSHRTGKVQETQYF.

V gene TRBV11-3 combines with J gene TRBJ2-2; no clear D. V lost 1 base to trimming and J lost 1 base, with 16 bases between them. The CDR3 totals 18 residues. CDR1 is SGHNT, CDR2 YENEEA, per germline. CDR3: CASSLGSVPYGNTGELFF. The DNA of the CDR3 is TGTGCCAGCAGCTTAGGATCGGTCCCTTATGGGAACACCGGGGAGCTGTTTTTT.

The chain uses TRBV7-2 and TRBJ2-1; unclear D gene. Trimming left V 1 base short and J 6 bases short, with 4 bases between. The germline V gene has CDR1 SGHTA and CDR2 FQGNSA. This CDR3 is built from 12 residues. CDR3 sequence reads: CASSLDFNEQFF. The CDR3 nucleotides read TGTGCCAGCAGCTTAGACTTCAATGAGCAGTTCTTC.

The gene calls are TRBV9 and TRBJ2-3; 8 bases agree with TRBD2. Germline loops: CDR1 SGDLS, CDR2 YYNGEE. V lost 0 bases, J lost 2 bases, and 8 bases stayed unmatched. The CDR3 is 17 residues long. CDR3 DNA: TGTGCCAGCAGCGTAGGCGGGATAGCGGGACCCACAGATACGCAGTATTTT. It specifies CASSVGGIAGPTDTQYF.

The rearrangement links TRBV4-1 to TRBJ2-7; 10 bases align to TRBD1. CDR1 is MGHRA and CDR2 is YSYEKL in the germline V gene. The CDR3 extends over 15 amino acids. V lost 3 bases, J lost 2 bases, and 4 bases stayed unmatched. The CDR3 spells CASSQKDRGTYEQYF. The CDR3 coding sequence is TGCGCCAGCAGCCAGAAGGACAGGGGGACCTACGAGCAGTACTTC.

The chain joins TRBV7-3 to TRBJ2-2, with 12 nucleotides matching TRBD1. CDR1 and CDR2 from the germline V gene are SGHTA and FQGTGA. With 5 bases clipped from V and 6 bases from J, the junction kept 7 bases outside the gene matches. The CDR3 sequence is 16 residues long. The CDR3 nucleotides are TGTGCCAGCAGCAAACCGGGACAGGGGGCTTCCGGGGAGCTGTTTTTT. This encodes CASSKPGQGASGELFF.

V usage is TRBV27 and J usage is TRBJ2-1; TRBD2 agrees at 11 bases. V was clipped by 5 bases and J by 6 bases; unmatched bases: 6. The CDR3 loop spans 15 amino acids. In germline, CDR1 is MNHEY, CDR2 SMNVEV (reference sequence). The CDR3 here is CASSNLAGGVNEQFF. The CDR3, as DNA: TGTGCCAGCAGTAATCTAGCGGGAGGCGTCAATGAGCAGTTCTTC.

The genes are TRBV11-2 and TRBJ2-3; TRBD2 matches at 8 bases. There are 15 residues in the CDR3. From germline, CDR1 is SGHAT and CDR2 FQNNGV. The J segment lost 3 bases and the V segment lost 3 bases, leaving 5 bases of the junction unmatched. The CDR3 DNA reads TGTGCCAGCAGCTTGAGCGGGAGAGGGACAGATACGCAGTATTTT. Protein: CASSLSGRGTDTQYF. Together with reference TRBV11-2 and TRBJ2-3, the CDR3 gives the full variable domain: EAGVAQSPRYKIIEKRQSVAFWCNPISGHATLYWYQQILGQGPKLLIQFQNNGVVDDSQLPKDRFSAERLKGVDSTLKIQPAKLEDSAVYLCASSLSGRGTDTQYFGPGTRLTVL.

In its sample, this clone was seen once. This chain connects TRBV30 to TRBJ2-5; D is unresolved. Looked up from germline, CDR1 is GTSNPN and CDR2 is SVGIG (reference sequence). Trimming removed 0 bases at V and 7 bases at J, with 15 bases between. The CDR3 extends over 14 amino acids. CDR3 amino acids: CAWSVAGRVGTQYF. For the CDR3, the DNA is TGTGCCTGGAGTGTGGCAGGCAGAGTTGGGACCCAGTACTTC.

The V call is TRBV27, the J call TRBJ2-2; perhaps D is TRBD1 or TRBD2 (5 bases each). This CDR3 comprises 14 residues. V lost 6 bases and J 1 base, leaving 9 bases between the germline ends. The germline CDR1 and CDR2 sequences are MNHEY and SMNVEV (reference sequence). The CDR3 DNA is TGTGCCAGCAGAGGGACGGTGAACACCGGGGAGCTGTTTTTT. Encoded protein: CASRGTVNTGELFF.

The chain is built from TRBV7-9 and TRBJ2-1; TRBD1 might be the D (6 bases). V lost 2 bases and J lost 6, with 14 bases in between. Germline CDR1 SEHNR, CDR2 FQNEAQ (reference sequence). This CDR3 spans 15 amino acids. The CDR3 region is CASSLLVTGSNEQFF. The CDR3 DNA is TGTGCCAGCAGCTTATTGGTTACAGGGTCCAATGAGCAGTTCTTC.

J is TRBJ2-5 and V is TRBV27; 8 bases line up with TRBD2. Germline V lookup: CDR1 MNHEY, CDR2 SMNVEV (reference sequence). The CDR3 is made up of 14 amino acids. Unmatched junction bases numbered 6, after V lost 4 bases and J lost 5 bases. DNA for the CDR3: TGTGCCAGCAGTTACGGAGTAGCGGGGGAGACCCAGTACTTC. This sequence encodes CASSYGVAGETQYF.

The chain couples TRBV14 to TRBJ1-4; D not certain. V was shortened by 1 base and J by 3 bases, with 12 bases between the two germline ends. Germline CDR1 is SGHDN and CDR2 is FVKESK. The length of the CDR3 is 16 residues. The DNA of the CDR3 is TGTGCCAGCAGCCAAGGCTCGAGGGTAGCTAATGAAAAACTGTTTTTT. Its protein product is CASSQGSRVANEKLFF. Full variable domain (outside the CDR3, taken from reference TRBV14 and TRBJ1-4): EAGVTQFPSHSVIEKGQTVTLRCDPISGHDNLYWYRRVMGKEIKFLLHFVKESKQDESGMPNNRFLAERTGGTYSTLKVQPAELEDSGVYFCASSQGSRVANEKLFFGSGTQLSVL.

Only a few counts were recorded for this clone. The J gene is TRBJ2-1, the V gene TRBV7-3; TRBD1 agrees at 7 bases. The V and J ends lost 5 bases and 7 bases, in that order; junction bases with no gene match: 8. CDR1 and CDR2 from the germline V gene are SGHTA and FQGTGA. CDR3 length equals 14 residues. The CDR3 spells CASSRLGTVNEQFF. CDR3 DNA sequence: TGTGCCAGCAGCCGACTCGGGACAGTTAATGAGCAGTTCTTC. The complete variable domain, with remaining parts taken from reference TRBV7-3 and TRBJ2-1, reads GAGVSQTPSNKVTEKGKYVELRCDPISGHTALYWYRQSLGQGPEFLIYFQGTGAADDSGLPNDRFFAVRPEGSVSTLKIQRTERGDSAVYLCASSRLGTVNEQFFGPGTRLTVL.

This rearrangement joins TRBV29-1 to TRBJ1-2; 8 bases map to TRBD1. The CDR3 covers 18 residues. The V and J ends lost 5 bases and 2 bases, in that order; junction bases with no gene match: 19. Germline values: CDR1 SQVTM, CDR2 ANQGSEA. In DNA form, the CDR3 reads TGCAGCGTTTTCGACCCCCGGAATCCAGGGGGCGCAAACTATGGCTACACCTTC. This gives the protein CSVFDPRNPGGANYGYTF.